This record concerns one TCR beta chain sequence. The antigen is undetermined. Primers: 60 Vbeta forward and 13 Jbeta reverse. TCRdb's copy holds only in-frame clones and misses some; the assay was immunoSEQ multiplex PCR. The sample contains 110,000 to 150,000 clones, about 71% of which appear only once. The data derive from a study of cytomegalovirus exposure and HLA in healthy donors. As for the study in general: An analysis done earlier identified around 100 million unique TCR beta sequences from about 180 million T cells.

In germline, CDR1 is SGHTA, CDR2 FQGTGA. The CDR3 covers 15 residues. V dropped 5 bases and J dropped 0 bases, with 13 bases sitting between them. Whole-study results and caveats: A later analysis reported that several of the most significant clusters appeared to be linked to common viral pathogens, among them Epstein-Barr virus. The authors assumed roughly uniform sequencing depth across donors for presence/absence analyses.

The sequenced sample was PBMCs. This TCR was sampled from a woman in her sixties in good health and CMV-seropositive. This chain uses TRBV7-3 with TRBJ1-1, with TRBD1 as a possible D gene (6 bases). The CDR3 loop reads CASSVQGDLNTEAFF. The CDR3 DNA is TGTGCCAGCAGCGTACAGGGAGACTTGAACACTGAAGCTTTCTTT.